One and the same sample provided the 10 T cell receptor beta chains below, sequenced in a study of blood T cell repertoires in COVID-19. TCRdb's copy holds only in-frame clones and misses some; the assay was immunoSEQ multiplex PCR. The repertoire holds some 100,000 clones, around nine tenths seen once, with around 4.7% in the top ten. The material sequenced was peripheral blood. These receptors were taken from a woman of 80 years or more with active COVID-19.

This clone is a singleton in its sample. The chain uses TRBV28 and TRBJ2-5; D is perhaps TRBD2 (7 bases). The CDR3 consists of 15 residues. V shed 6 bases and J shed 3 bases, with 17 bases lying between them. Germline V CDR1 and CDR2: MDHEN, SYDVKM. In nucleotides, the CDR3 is TGTGCCAGCAGAGAGGGGGGGGTCTTTGAAGAGACCCAGTACTTC. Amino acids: CASREGGVFEETQYF.

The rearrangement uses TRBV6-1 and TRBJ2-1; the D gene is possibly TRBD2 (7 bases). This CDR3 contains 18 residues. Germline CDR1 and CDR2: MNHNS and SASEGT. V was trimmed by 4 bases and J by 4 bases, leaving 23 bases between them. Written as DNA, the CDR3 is TGTGCCAGCAGTGCGTACAGGGCCCTCGTCGGGGGGTACAATGAGCAGTTCTTC. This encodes CASSAYRALVGGYNEQFF.

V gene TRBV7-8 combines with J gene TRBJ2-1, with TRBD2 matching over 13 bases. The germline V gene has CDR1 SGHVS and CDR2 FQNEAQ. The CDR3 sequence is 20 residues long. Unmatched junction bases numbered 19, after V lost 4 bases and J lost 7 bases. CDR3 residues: CASSSRTGRLAGGPLNEQFF. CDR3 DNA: TGTGCCAGCAGCTCGAGGACAGGGCGACTAGCGGGGGGCCCCTTGAATGAGCAGTTCTTC.

CDR3 sequence: CASSLSSVTDTQYF. The CDR3 DNA follows: TGTGCCAGCAGCTTATCGTCGGTCACAGATACGCAGTATTTT. This chain connects TRBV7-9 to TRBJ2-3; D remains ambiguous. The V gene's germline CDR1 is SEHNR and CDR2 FQNEAQ (reference sequence). The V and J ends lost 2 bases and 2 bases respectively, with 8 bases between them. This CDR3 is 14 amino acids long. The full variable domain, completed using reference TRBV7-9 and TRBJ2-3, is DTGVSQNPRHKITKRGQNVTFRCDPISEHNRLYWYRQTLGQGPEFLTYFQNEAQLEKSRLLSDRFSAERPKGSFSTLEIQRTEQGDSAMYLCASSLSSVTDTQYFGPGTRLTVL.

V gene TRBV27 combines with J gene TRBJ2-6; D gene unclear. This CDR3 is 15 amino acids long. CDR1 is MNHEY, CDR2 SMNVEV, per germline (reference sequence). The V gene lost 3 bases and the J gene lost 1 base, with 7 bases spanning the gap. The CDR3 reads CASSFFSSGANVLTF. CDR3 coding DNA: TGTGCCAGCAGTTTTTTTAGTTCTGGGGCCAACGTCCTGACTTTC.

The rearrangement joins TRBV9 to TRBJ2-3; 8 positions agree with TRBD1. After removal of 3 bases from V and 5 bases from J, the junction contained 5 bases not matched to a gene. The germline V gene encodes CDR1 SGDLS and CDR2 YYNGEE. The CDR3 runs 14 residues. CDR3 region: CASSARGTGDTQYF. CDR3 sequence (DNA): TGTGCCAGCAGCGCCCGGGGGACAGGAGATACGCAGTATTTT.

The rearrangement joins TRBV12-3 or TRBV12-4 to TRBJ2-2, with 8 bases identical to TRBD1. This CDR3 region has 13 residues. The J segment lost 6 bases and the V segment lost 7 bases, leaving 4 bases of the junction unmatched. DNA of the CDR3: TGTGCCAGCACCCAGGGGGCCTCCGGGGAGCTGTTTTTT. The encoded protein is CASTQGASGELFF.

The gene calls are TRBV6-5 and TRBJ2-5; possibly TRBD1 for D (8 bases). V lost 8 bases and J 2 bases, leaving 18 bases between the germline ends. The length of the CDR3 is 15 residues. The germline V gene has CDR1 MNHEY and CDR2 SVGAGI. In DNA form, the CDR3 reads TGTGCCAGCGGCCTACAGGGGGGGGCACAAGAGACCCAGTACTTC. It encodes CASGLQGGAQETQYF.

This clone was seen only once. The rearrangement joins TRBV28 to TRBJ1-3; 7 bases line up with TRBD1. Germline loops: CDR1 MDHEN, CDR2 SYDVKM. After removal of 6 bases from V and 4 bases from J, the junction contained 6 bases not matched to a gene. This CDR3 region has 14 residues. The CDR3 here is CASRLRGLGNTIYF. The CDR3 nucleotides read TGTGCCAGCAGACTGAGGGGGCTCGGAAACACCATATATTTT.

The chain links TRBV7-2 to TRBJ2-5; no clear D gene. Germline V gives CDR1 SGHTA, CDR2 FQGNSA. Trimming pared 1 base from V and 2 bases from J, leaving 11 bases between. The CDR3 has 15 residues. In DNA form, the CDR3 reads TGTGCCAGCAGCTTAGGTGGGCAAGCACAAGAGACCCAGTACTTC. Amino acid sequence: CASSLGGQAQETQYF.